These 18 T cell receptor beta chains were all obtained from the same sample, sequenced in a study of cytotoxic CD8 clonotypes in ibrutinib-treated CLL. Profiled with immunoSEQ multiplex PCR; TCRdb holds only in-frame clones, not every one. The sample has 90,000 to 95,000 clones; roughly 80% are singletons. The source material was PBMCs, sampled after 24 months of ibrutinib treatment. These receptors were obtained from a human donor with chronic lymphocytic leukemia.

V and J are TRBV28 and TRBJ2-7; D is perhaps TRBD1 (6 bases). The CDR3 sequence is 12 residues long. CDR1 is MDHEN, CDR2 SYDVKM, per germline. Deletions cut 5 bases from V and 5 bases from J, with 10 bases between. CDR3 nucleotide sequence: TGTGCCAGCAGTCGAAACAGGGACGAGCAGTACTTC. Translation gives CASSRNRDEQYF.

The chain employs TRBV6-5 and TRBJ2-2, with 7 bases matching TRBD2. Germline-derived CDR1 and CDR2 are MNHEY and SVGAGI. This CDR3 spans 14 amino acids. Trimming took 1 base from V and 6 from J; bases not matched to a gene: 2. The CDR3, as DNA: TGTGCCAGCAGTTACTTCGGGGGGTCCGGGGAGCTGTTTTTT. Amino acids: CASSYFGGSGELFF.

CDR3 sequence: CASSLPTSGSTGELFF. CDR3 coding DNA: TGCGCCAGCAGCTTGCCTACTAGCGGGTCCACCGGGGAGCTGTTTTTT. The chain employs TRBV5-1 and TRBJ2-2; 9 nucleotides align to TRBD2. V lost 1 base, J lost 4 bases, and 5 bases stayed unmatched. The CDR3 contains 16 residues. Germline CDR1 is SGHRS and CDR2 is YFSETQ.

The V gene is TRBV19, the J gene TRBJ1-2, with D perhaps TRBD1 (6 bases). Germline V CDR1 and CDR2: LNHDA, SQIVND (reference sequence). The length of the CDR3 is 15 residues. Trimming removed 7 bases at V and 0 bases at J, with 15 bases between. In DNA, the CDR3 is TGTGCCAGTACCGCGACGGGACAAACTAACTATGGCTACACCTTC. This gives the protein CASTATGQTNYGYTF.

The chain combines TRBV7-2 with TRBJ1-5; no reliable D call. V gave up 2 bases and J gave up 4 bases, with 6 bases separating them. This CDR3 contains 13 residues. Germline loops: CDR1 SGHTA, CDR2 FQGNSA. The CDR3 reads CASSLILNQPQHF. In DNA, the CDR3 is TGTGCCAGCAGCTTAATTCTGAATCAGCCCCAGCATTTT.

Here the CDR3 reads CASLGQGGETQYF. The CDR3 bases are TGTGCCAGCCTCGGACAGGGTGGGGAGACCCAGTACTTC. The rearrangement uses TRBV2 and TRBJ2-5; 8 bases are a match to TRBD1. The V gene's germline CDR1 is SNHLY and CDR2 FYNNEI. The junction had 7 bases not matched to a gene; V was cut back by 8 bases and J by 5 bases. This CDR3 region has 13 residues. Variable domain in full (rest from reference TRBV2 and TRBJ2-5): EPEVTQTPSHQVTQMGQEVILRCVPISNHLYFYWYRQILGQKVEFLVSFYNNEISEKSEIFDDQFSVERPDGSNFTLKIRSTKLEDSAMYFCASLGQGGETQYFGPGTRLLVL.

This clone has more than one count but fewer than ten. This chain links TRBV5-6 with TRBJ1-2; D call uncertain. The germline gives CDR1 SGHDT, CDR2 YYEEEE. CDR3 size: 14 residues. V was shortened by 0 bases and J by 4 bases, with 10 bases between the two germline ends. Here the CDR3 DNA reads TGTGCCAGCAGCTTGGTAACGGAGCTCTATGGCTACACCTTC. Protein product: CASSLVTELYGYTF.

The CDR3: CASSYEGGPYEQYF. The CDR3, as DNA: TGTGCCAGCAGCTATGAGGGGGGGCCCTACGAGCAGTACTTC. The chain couples TRBV7-9 to TRBJ2-7; weak D call: TRBD2 (7 bases). The CDR3 length is 14 residues. V dropped 4 bases and J dropped 2 bases, with 12 bases sitting between them. Germline CDR1 SEHNR, CDR2 FQNEAQ (reference sequence).

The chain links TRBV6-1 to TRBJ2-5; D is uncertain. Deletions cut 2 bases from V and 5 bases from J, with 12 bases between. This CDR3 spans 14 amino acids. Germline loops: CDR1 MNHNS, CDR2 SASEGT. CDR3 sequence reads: CASSELSVVETQYF. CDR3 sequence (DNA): TGTGCCAGCAGTGAATTAAGTGTGGTTGAGACCCAGTACTTC.

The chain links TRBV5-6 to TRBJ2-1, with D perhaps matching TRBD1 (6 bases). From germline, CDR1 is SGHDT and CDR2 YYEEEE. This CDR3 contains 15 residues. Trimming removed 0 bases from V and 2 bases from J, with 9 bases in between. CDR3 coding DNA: TGTGCCAGCAGCTTGGAAGGGGGAGCCTACAATGAGCAGTTCTTC. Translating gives CASSLEGGAYNEQFF.

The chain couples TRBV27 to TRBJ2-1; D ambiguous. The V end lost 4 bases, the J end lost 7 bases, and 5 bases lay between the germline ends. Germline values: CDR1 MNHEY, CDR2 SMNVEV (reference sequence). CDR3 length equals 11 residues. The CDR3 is CASSWGNEQFF. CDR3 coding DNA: TGTGCCAGCAGTTGGGGTAATGAGCAGTTCTTC.

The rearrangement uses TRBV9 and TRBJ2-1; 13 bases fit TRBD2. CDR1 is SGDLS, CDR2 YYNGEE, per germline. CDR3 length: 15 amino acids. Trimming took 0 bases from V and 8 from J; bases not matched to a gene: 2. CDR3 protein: CASSVETSGRDEQFF. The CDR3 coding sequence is TGTGCCAGCAGCGTAGAAACTAGCGGGAGGGATGAGCAGTTCTTC. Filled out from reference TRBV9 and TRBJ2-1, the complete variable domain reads DSGVTQTPKHLITATGQRVTLRCSPRSGDLSVYWYQQSLDQGLQFLIQYYNGEERAKGNILERFSAQQFPDLHSELNLSSLELGDSALYFCASSVETSGRDEQFFGPGTRLTVL.

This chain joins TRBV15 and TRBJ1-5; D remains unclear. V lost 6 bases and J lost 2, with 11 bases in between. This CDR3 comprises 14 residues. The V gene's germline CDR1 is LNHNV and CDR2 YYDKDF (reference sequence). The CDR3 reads CATSLSGGNQPQHF. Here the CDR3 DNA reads TGTGCCACCAGTCTGAGTGGAGGCAATCAGCCCCAGCATTTT.

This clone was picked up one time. The DNA of the CDR3 is TGTGCCAGCAGCCAACCCGGGACACCAACCGGGGAGCTGTTTTTT. This sequence encodes CASSQPGTPTGELFF. This chain uses TRBV14 with TRBJ2-2; maybe TRBD1 (6 bases). The CDR3 has 15 amino acids. Trimming pared 2 bases from V and 5 bases from J, leaving 12 bases between. Looked up from germline, CDR1 is SGHDN and CDR2 is FVKESK. The whole variable domain, filled in from reference TRBV14 and TRBJ2-2, reads EAGVTQFPSHSVIEKGQTVTLRCDPISGHDNLYWYRRVMGKEIKFLLHFVKESKQDESGMPNNRFLAERTGGTYSTLKVQPAELEDSGVYFCASSQPGTPTGELFFGEGSRLTVL.

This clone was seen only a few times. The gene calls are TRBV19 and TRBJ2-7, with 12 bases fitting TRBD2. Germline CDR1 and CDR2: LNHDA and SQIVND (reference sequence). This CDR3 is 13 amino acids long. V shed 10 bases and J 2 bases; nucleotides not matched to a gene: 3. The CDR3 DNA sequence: TGTGCCACCAGGACTAGCGGGGCCTACGAGCAGTACTTC. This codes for CATRTSGAYEQYF. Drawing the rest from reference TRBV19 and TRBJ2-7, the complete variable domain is DGGITQSPKYLFRKEGQNVTLSCEQNLNHDAMYWYRQDPGQGLRLIYYSQIVNDFQKGDIAEGYSVSREKKESFPLTVTSAQKNPTAFYLCATRTSGAYEQYFGPGTRLTVT.

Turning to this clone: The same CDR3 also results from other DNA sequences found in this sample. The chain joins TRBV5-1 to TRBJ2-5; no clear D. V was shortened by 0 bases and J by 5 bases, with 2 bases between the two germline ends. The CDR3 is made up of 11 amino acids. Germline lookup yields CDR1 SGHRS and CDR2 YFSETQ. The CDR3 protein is CASSLEETQYF. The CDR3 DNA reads TGCGCCAGCAGCTTGGAGGAGACCCAGTACTTC. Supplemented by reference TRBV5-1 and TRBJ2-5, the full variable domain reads KAGVTQTPRYLIKTRGQQVTLSCSPISGHRSVSWYQQTPGQGLQFLFEYFSETQRNKGNFPGRFSGRQFSNSRSEMNVSTLELGDSALYLCASSLEETQYFGPGTRLLVL.

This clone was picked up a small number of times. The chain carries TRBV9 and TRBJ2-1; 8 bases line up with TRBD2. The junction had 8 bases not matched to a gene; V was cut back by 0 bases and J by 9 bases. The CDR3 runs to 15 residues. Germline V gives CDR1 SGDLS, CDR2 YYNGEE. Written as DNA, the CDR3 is TGTGCCAGCAGCGTAGGTAGCGGGATGCTTAGTGAGCAGTTCTTC. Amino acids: CASSVGSGMLSEQFF. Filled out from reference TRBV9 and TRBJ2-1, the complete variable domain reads DSGVTQTPKHLITATGQRVTLRCSPRSGDLSVYWYQQSLDQGLQFLIQYYNGEERAKGNILERFSAQQFPDLHSELNLSSLELGDSALYFCASSVGSGMLSEQFFGPGTRLTVL.

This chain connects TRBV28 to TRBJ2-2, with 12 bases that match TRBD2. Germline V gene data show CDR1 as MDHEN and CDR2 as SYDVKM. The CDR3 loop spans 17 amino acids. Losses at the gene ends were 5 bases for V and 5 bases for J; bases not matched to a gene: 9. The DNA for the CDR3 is TGTGCCAGCAGTGTGACTAGCGGGAGTGAAGGAACCGGGGAGCTGTTTTTT. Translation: CASSVTSGSEGTGELFF.